Listed below are T cell receptor beta chains from one sample, sequenced in a study of CD8+CD57+ T cells in acquired aplastic anemia. One entry per CDR3 protein results from TCRdb running MiXCR on the reads. The data hold 100,000 to 150,000 distinct CDR3 sequences, with about 40% observed a single time. Sequencing used sorted CD4+, CD8+, or CD8+CD57+ T cells (not recorded which) from PBMCs. These receptors were obtained from a human donor with aplastic anemia. Each CDR3 is given with its conserved first and last residue. Each record gives: CDR3 length, clone size, V gene, J gene, D gene, CDR3 DNA, CDR3 protein. The D gene is left open where the match is weak. Clone size is shown for a subset of rows, as once, few, many or a class of expanded clone.

CDR3 length: 15; clone size: many; V gene: TRBV12-3/TRBV12-4; J gene: TRBJ1-1; D gene: -; CDR3 DNA: TGTGCCAGCAGTTCCACTGCCAGGGGGAACACTGAAGCTTTCTTT; CDR3 protein: CASSSTARGNTEAFF
CDR3 length: 14; clone size: many; V gene: TRBV19; J gene: TRBJ1-2; D gene: -; CDR3 DNA: TGTGCCAGTACCCCGGGGCAGGGGAACTATGGCTACACCTTC; CDR3 protein: CASTPGQGNYGYTF
CDR3 length: 16; clone size: many; V gene: TRBV14; J gene: TRBJ1-1; D gene: -; CDR3 DNA: TGTGCCAGCAGCCAAGTCGCCTTTCAGTTGAACACTGAAGCTTTCTTT; CDR3 protein: CASSQVAFQLNTEAFF
CDR3 length: 14; clone size: -; V gene: TRBV6-5; J gene: TRBJ2-3; D gene: -; CDR3 DNA: TGTGCCAGCAGGAAAATCGGGGGGCCGGGTACGCAGTATTTT; CDR3 protein: CASRKIGGPGTQYF
CDR3 length: 14; clone size: many; V gene: TRBV20-1; J gene: TRBJ1-4; D gene: -; CDR3 DNA: TGCAGTGCGGACGATACCCGGGGCAGGGAAAAACTGTTTTTT; CDR3 protein: CSADDTRGREKLFF
CDR3 length: 13; clone size: many; V gene: TRBV19; J gene: TRBJ1-3; D gene: -; CDR3 DNA: TGTGCCAGTACGCGGGGGCTTGGAAACACCATATATTTT; CDR3 protein: CASTRGLGNTIYF
CDR3 length: 16; clone size: many; V gene: TRBV9; J gene: TRBJ1-2; D gene: -; CDR3 DNA: TGTGCCAGCAGCGCCAGGGACGGAAACTCTAACTATGGCTACACCTTC; CDR3 protein: CASSARDGNSNYGYTF
CDR3 length: 15; clone size: -; V gene: TRBV11-1; J gene: TRBJ2-1; D gene: -; CDR3 DNA: TGTGCCAGCAGCCCCCCCTCAAGAAGGGACAATGAGCAGTTCTTC; CDR3 protein: CASSPPSRRDNEQFF
CDR3 length: 12; clone size: many; V gene: TRBV20-1; J gene: TRBJ1-3; D gene: -; CDR3 DNA: TGCAGTGCCGGACGTAGAGGAAACACCATATATTTT; CDR3 protein: CSAGRRGNTIYF
CDR3 length: 15; clone size: once; V gene: TRBV24-1; J gene: TRBJ2-3; D gene: -; CDR3 DNA: TGTGCCACCCGACCGGGTGACTTTAGCACAGACACGCAGTATTTT; CDR3 protein: CATRPGDFSTDTQYF
CDR3 length: 16; clone size: -; V gene: TRBV10-3; J gene: TRBJ2-3; D gene: TRBD2; CDR3 DNA: TGTGCCACACACCGCGCGATTAGCGGGGGTGCAGATACGCAGTATTTT; CDR3 protein: CATHRAISGGADTQYF
CDR3 length: 13; clone size: once; V gene: TRBV7-6; J gene: TRBJ1-1; D gene: -; CDR3 DNA: TGCGCCAGCAGAGGGACGGGGAACACTGGAGCTTTCTTT; CDR3 protein: CASRGTGNTGAFF
CDR3 length: 14; clone size: -; V gene: TRBV7-2; J gene: TRBJ2-2; D gene: -; CDR3 DNA: TGTGCCAGCAGCCTTGACTCGAACACCGGGGAGCTGTTTTTT; CDR3 protein: CASSLDSNTGELFF
CDR3 length: 15; clone size: -; V gene: TRBV7-9; J gene: TRBJ1-6; D gene: TRBD1; CDR3 DNA: TGTGCCAGCAGCTCGGGACAGGGTAGTAATTCACCCCTCCACTTC; CDR3 protein: CASSSGQGSNSPLHF
CDR3 length: 17; clone size: many; V gene: TRBV24-1; J gene: TRBJ2-7; D gene: -; CDR3 DNA: TGTGCCACCCCCCCCCCCGGAGCAGGCCACCTTCCCTACGAGCAGTACTTC; CDR3 protein: CATPPPGAGHLPYEQYF
CDR3 length: 12; clone size: many; V gene: TRBV7-3; J gene: TRBJ2-3; D gene: -; CDR3 DNA: TGTGCCAGCAGCGGGTGGGGAGATACGCAGTATTTT; CDR3 protein: CASSGWGDTQYF
CDR3 length: 15; clone size: many; V gene: TRBV20-1; J gene: TRBJ1-1; D gene: -; CDR3 DNA: TGCAGTGCTAGTCTACCGGGGGCGCGGAACACTGAAGCTTTCTTT; CDR3 protein: CSASLPGARNTEAFF
CDR3 length: 15; clone size: -; V gene: TRBV9; J gene: TRBJ1-2; D gene: -; CDR3 DNA: TGTGCCAGCAGCCCGAGTGGGCAGCTCAACTATGGCTACACCTTC; CDR3 protein: CASSPSGQLNYGYTF
CDR3 length: 16; clone size: many; V gene: TRBV7-9; J gene: TRBJ1-4; D gene: -; CDR3 DNA: TGTGCCAGCAGCTTAGCGTTGGGTCTAGGCGATGAAAAACTGTTTTTT; CDR3 protein: CASSLALGLGDEKLFF
CDR3 length: 14; clone size: many; V gene: TRBV7-2; J gene: TRBJ1-1; D gene: -; CDR3 DNA: TGTGCCAGCAGCGCTAGGGGGTCCGGCACTGAAGCTTTCTTT; CDR3 protein: CASSARGSGTEAFF
CDR3 length: 14; clone size: -; V gene: TRBV4-3; J gene: TRBJ1-5; D gene: -; CDR3 DNA: TGCGCCAGCAGCCAAGATATGAGGGGCCAGCCCCAGCATTTT; CDR3 protein: CASSQDMRGQPQHF
CDR3 length: 13; clone size: many; V gene: TRBV20-1; J gene: TRBJ2-7; D gene: TRBD2; CDR3 DNA: TGCAGTGCCACCGGGACTAGAGTTAACGAGCAGTACTTC; CDR3 protein: CSATGTRVNEQYF
CDR3 length: 13; clone size: many; V gene: TRBV5-1; J gene: TRBJ2-5; D gene: -; CDR3 DNA: TGCGCCAGCGGCAGGGGTTCGGGGGAGACCCAGTACTTC; CDR3 protein: CASGRGSGETQYF
CDR3 length: 15; clone size: many; V gene: TRBV11-2; J gene: TRBJ1-1; D gene: -; CDR3 DNA: TGTGCCAGCAGCTCCCCCAGGGCCATGAACACTGAAGCTTTCTTT; CDR3 protein: CASSSPRAMNTEAFF
CDR3 length: 16; clone size: medium-sized; V gene: TRBV15; J gene: TRBJ1-6; D gene: -; CDR3 DNA: TGTGCCACCAGCAGAGATGGGTGGGTTCGGGACTCACCCCTCCACTTT; CDR3 protein: CATSRDGWVRDSPLHF
CDR3 length: 12; clone size: -; V gene: TRBV2; J gene: TRBJ2-7; D gene: -; CDR3 DNA: TGTGCCAGCAGTGGGAGCTCCTACGAGCAGTACTTC; CDR3 protein: CASSGSSYEQYF
CDR3 length: 14; clone size: many; V gene: TRBV5-1; J gene: TRBJ1-4; D gene: -; CDR3 DNA: TGCGCCAGCAGCTTGTTCGGTAATAATGAGAAACTGTTTTTT; CDR3 protein: CASSLFGNNEKLFF
CDR3 length: 13; clone size: many; V gene: TRBV4-2; J gene: TRBJ1-1; D gene: -; CDR3 DNA: TGTGCCAGCACCCAGGAGAGGAACACTGAAGCTTTCTTT; CDR3 protein: CASTQERNTEAFF
CDR3 length: 14; clone size: many; V gene: TRBV20-1; J gene: TRBJ2-5; D gene: TRBD2; CDR3 DNA: TGCAGTGCAGCGGGGGGGCCTTTTCGAGAGACCCAGTACTTC; CDR3 protein: CSAAGGPFRETQYF
CDR3 length: 11; clone size: many; V gene: TRBV27; J gene: TRBJ1-1; D gene: -; CDR3 DNA: TGTGCCAGCAGGAAACAGGGTGCAGCTTTCTTT; CDR3 protein: CASRKQGAAFF
CDR3 length: 15; clone size: few; V gene: TRBV24-1; J gene: TRBJ2-1; D gene: -; CDR3 DNA: TGTGCCTGGAGAGGAGAAAGGGGGGGATACAATGAGCAGTTCTTC; CDR3 protein: CAWRGERGGYNEQFF
CDR3 length: 14; clone size: many; V gene: TRBV29-1; J gene: TRBJ1-2; D gene: -; CDR3 DNA: TGCAGCGTTGAAGAGGGTATCGTCAACTATGGCTACACCTTC; CDR3 protein: CSVEEGIVNYGYTF
CDR3 length: 14; clone size: many; V gene: TRBV5-4; J gene: TRBJ2-5; D gene: TRBD1; CDR3 DNA: TGTGCCAGCAGCTTGGGACAGGGGCAAGAGACCCAGTACTTC; CDR3 protein: CASSLGQGQETQYF
CDR3 length: 13; clone size: many; V gene: TRBV19; J gene: TRBJ2-7; D gene: -; CDR3 DNA: TGTGCCAGTAGTTCACTACAGGGGACTGAACAGTACTTC; CDR3 protein: CASSSLQGTEQYF
CDR3 length: 13; clone size: many; V gene: TRBV4-2; J gene: TRBJ2-3; D gene: -; CDR3 DNA: TGTGCCAGCAGCCACACATCCACAGATACGCAGTATTTT; CDR3 protein: CASSHTSTDTQYF
CDR3 length: 15; clone size: -; V gene: TRBV15; J gene: TRBJ2-7; D gene: -; CDR3 DNA: TGTGCCACCAGCAGAGATTCAGGTCCTGTCTACGAGCAGTACTTC; CDR3 protein: CATSRDSGPVYEQYF
CDR3 length: 16; clone size: few; V gene: TRBV24-1; J gene: TRBJ1-5; D gene: TRBD1; CDR3 DNA: TGTGCCACCAGTCCAGGGCCGACAGGGGGCGGTCAGCCCCAGCATTTT; CDR3 protein: CATSPGPTGGGQPQHF
CDR3 length: 14; clone size: -; V gene: TRBV6-4; J gene: TRBJ2-3; D gene: TRBD2; CDR3 DNA: TGTGCCAGCAGTGCGGCGGGGGGGGCAGATACGCAGTATTTT; CDR3 protein: CASSAAGGADTQYF
CDR3 length: 15; clone size: -; V gene: TRBV7-9; J gene: TRBJ2-5; D gene: -; CDR3 DNA: TGTGCCAGCAGCGAACCAACCTGGACAGAAGAGACCCAGTACTTC; CDR3 protein: CASSEPTWTEETQYF
CDR3 length: 14; clone size: few; V gene: TRBV24-1; J gene: TRBJ1-5; D gene: -; CDR3 DNA: TGTGCCACCTCCCGACAGGATAGCAATCAGCCCCAGCATTTT; CDR3 protein: CATSRQDSNQPQHF
CDR3 length: 14; clone size: -; V gene: TRBV19; J gene: TRBJ2-1; D gene: TRBD1; CDR3 DNA: TGTGCCAGTAGCCGGGGACAGGGGAACTACGAGCAGTTCTTC; CDR3 protein: CASSRGQGNYEQFF
CDR3 length: 18; clone size: many; V gene: TRBV12-3/TRBV12-4; J gene: TRBJ1-4; D gene: TRBD1; CDR3 DNA: TGTGCCAGCAGCCGACGACAGGGGAGGGTTCGAACTAATGAAAAACTGTTTTTT; CDR3 protein: CASSRRQGRVRTNEKLFF
CDR3 length: 10; clone size: -; V gene: TRBV20-1; J gene: TRBJ2-3; D gene: -; CDR3 DNA: TGCAGTGCTACCTCTAATACGCAGTATTTT; CDR3 protein: CSATSNTQYF